This T cell receptor (beta chain) was identified during a study of cytomegalovirus exposure and HLA in healthy donors. Study summary: The study's early data release held 80 million to 95 million unique TCRs from HLA-typed donors.

The PCR used 60 Vbeta and 13 Jbeta primers. As processed by the authors: Unique TCR beta chains totaled roughly 79 million in a later count, with roughly 10 million of them shared. Data came from immunoSEQ multiplex PCR; TCRdb stores just in-frame clones and leaves some out. V, J and clone size are taken as reported in that table, and D and trimming were inferred from the DNA itself. The top ten hold about 6.8% of the sample, which has fewer than 120,000 clones, around four fifths seen once. Of note for this clone: As yet, its antigen is unknown.

Study-wide findings and caveats: According to a later analysis, most TCR beta chains associated with CMV appeared HLA-restricted. The authors confirmed in vitro that a few CMV-associated chains were specific for CMV antigens.

Germline V gene data show CDR1 as SGHRS and CDR2 as YFSETQ. The V gene lost 0 bases and the J gene lost 5 bases, with 5 bases spanning the gap. The CDR3 runs 12 residues. The rearrangement links TRBV5-1 to TRBJ2-5; D is unclear. The receptor's source is a young man in good health and CMV-seropositive. Sequenced input: PBMCs. CDR3 loop: CASSLAMETQYF. Here the CDR3 DNA reads TGCGCCAGCAGCTTGGCCATGGAGACCCAGTACTTC.